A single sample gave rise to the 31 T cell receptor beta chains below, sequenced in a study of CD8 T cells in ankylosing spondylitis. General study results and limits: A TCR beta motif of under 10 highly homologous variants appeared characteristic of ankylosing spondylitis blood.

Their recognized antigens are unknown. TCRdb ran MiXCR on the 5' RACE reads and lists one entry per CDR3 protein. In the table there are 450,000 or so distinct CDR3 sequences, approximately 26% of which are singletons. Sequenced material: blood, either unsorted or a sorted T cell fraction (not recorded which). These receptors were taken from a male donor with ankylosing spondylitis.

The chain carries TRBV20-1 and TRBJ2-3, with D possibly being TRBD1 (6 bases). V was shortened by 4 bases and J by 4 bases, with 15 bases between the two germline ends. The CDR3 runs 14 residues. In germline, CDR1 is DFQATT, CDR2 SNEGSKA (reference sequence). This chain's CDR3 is CSAIVTGLADTQYF. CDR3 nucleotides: TGCAGTGCTATTGTAACAGGGTTGGCAGATACGCAGTATTTT.

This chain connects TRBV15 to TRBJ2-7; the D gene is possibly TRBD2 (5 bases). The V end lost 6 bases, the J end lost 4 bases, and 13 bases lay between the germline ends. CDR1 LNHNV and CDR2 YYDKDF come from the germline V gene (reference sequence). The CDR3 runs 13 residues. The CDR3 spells CATRTPGKYEQYF. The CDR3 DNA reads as TGTGCCACCAGGACCCCGGGGAAATACGAGCAGTACTTC.

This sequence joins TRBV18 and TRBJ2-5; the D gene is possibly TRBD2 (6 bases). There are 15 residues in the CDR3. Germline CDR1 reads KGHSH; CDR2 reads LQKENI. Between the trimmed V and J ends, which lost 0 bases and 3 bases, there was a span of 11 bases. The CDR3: CASSPPEGLEETQYF. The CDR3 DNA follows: TGTGCCAGCTCACCACCGGAGGGGCTTGAAGAGACCCAGTACTTC.

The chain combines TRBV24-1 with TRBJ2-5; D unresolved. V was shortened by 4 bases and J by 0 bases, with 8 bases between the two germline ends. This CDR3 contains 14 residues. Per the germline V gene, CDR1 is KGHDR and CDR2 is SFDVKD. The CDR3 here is CATSDPGHQETQYF. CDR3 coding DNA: TGTGCCACCAGTGACCCCGGTCACCAAGAGACCCAGTACTTC.

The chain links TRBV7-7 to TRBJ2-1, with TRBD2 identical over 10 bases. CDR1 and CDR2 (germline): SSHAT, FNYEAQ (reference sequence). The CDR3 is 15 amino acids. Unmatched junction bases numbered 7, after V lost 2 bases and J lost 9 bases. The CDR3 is CASSLRAGGRTEQFF. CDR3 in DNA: TGTGCCAGCAGCTTAAGAGCGGGAGGGCGGACTGAGCAGTTCTTC.

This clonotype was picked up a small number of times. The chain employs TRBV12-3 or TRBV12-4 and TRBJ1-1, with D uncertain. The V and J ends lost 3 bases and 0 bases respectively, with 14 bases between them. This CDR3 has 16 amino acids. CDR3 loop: CASSFWAGNMNTEAFF. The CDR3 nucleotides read TGTGCCAGCAGTTTTTGGGCAGGAAACATGAACACTGAAGCTTTCTTT.

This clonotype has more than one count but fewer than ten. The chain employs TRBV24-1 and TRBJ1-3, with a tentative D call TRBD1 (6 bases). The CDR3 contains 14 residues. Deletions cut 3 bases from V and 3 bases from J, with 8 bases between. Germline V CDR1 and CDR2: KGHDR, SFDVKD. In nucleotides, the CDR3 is TGTGCCACCAGTGATGACAGGTTTGGAAACACCATATATTTT. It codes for CATSDDRFGNTIYF.

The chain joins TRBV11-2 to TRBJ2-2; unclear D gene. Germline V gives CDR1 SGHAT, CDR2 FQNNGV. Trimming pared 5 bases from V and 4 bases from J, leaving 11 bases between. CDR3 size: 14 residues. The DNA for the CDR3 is TGTGCCAGCAGCCCCATATCAGGCACCGGGGAGCTGTTTTTT. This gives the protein CASSPISGTGELFF. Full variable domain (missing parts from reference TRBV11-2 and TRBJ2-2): EAGVAQSPRYKIIEKRQSVAFWCNPISGHATLYWYQQILGQGPKLLIQFQNNGVVDDSQLPKDRFSAERLKGVDSTLKIQPAKLEDSAVYLCASSPISGTGELFFGEGSRLTVL.

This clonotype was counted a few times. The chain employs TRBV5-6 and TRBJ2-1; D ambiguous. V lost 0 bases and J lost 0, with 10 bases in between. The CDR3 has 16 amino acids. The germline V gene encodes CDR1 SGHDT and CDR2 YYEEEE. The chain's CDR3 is CASSLAAGLSYNEQFF. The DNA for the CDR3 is TGTGCCAGCAGCTTGGCGGCAGGCCTCTCCTACAATGAGCAGTTCTTC. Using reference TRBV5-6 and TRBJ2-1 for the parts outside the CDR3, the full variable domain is DAGVTQSPTHLIKTRGQQVTLRCSPKSGHDTVSWYQQALGQGPQFIFQYYEEEERQRGNFPDRFSGHQFPNYSSELNVNALLLGDSALYLCASSLAAGLSYNEQFFGPGTRLTVL.

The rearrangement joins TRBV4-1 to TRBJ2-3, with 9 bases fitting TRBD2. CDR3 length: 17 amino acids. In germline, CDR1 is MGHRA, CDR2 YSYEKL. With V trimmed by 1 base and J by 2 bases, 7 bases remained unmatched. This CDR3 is CASSQVASGKVTDTQYF. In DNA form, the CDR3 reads TGCGCCAGCAGCCAAGTGGCTAGCGGGAAAGTCACAGATACGCAGTATTTT.

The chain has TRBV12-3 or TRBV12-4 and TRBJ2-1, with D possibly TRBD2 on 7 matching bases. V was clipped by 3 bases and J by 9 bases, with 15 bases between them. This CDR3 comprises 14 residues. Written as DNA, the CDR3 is TGTGCCAGCAGTTTTGTAGGGGGGGATGGTGAGCAGTTCTTC. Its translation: CASSFVGGDGEQFF.

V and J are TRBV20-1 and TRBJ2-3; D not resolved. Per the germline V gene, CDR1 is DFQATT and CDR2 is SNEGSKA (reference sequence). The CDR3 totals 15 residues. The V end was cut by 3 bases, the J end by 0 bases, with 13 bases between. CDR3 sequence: CSASFRISSTDTQYF. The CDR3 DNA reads TGCAGTGCTAGTTTCAGAATCTCTAGCACAGATACGCAGTATTTT.

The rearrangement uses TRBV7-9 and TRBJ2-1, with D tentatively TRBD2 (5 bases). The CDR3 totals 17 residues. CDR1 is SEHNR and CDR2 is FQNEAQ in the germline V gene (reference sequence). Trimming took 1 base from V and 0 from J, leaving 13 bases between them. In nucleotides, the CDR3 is TGTGCCAGCAGCTTAGGAGGACTCGGCCGCTCCTACAATGAGCAGTTCTTC. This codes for CASSLGGLGRSYNEQFF.

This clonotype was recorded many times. CDR3 residues: CASSFRGGQETQYF. For the CDR3, the DNA is TGTGCCAGCAGCTTCAGGGGGGGCCAAGAGACCCAGTACTTC. This chain uses TRBV7-9 with TRBJ2-5, with D perhaps assigned TRBD1 or TRBD2 (7 bases each). The CDR3 is 14 residues long. V was cut by 3 bases and J by 1 base, with 9 bases left in between. Germline V gene data show CDR1 as SEHNR and CDR2 as FQNEAQ (reference sequence).

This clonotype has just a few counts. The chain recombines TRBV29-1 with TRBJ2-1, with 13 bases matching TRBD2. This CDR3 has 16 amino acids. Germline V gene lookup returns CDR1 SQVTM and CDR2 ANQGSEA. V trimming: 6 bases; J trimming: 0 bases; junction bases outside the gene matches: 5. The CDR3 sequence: CSVAGTSGDSYNEQFF. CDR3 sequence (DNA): TGCAGCGTAGCCGGGACTAGCGGGGACTCCTACAATGAGCAGTTCTTC.

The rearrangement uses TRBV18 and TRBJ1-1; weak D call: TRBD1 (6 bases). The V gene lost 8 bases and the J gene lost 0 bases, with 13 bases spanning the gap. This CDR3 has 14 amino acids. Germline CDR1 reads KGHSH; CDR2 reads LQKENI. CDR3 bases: TGTGCCAGCGCTCTGGGACAATTGAACACTGAAGCTTTCTTT. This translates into CASALGQLNTEAFF. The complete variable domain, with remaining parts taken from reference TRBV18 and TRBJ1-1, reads NAGVMQNPRHLVRRRGQEARLRCSPMKGHSHVYWYRQLPEEGLKFMVYLQKENIIDESGMPKERFSAEFPKEGPSILRIQQVVRGDSAAYFCASALGQLNTEAFFGQGTRLTVV.

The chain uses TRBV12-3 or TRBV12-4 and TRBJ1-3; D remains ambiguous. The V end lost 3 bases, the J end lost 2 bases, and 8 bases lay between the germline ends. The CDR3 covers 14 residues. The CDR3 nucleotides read TGTGCCAGCAGTTTCCGGTTTGCTGGAAACACCATATATTTT. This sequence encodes CASSFRFAGNTIYF.

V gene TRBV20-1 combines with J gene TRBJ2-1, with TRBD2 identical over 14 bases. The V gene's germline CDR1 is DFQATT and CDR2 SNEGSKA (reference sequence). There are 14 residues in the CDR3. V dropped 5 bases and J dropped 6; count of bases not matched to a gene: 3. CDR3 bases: TGCAGTGCTGGCGGGACTAGCGGGAGCAATGAGCAGTTCTTC. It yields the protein CSAGGTSGSNEQFF.

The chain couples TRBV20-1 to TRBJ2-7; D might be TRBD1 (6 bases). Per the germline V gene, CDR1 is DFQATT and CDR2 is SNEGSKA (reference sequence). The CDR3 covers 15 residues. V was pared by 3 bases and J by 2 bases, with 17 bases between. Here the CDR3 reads CSASNRDFPPYEQYF. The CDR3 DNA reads TGCAGTGCTAGTAACAGGGATTTTCCCCCCTACGAGCAGTACTTC.

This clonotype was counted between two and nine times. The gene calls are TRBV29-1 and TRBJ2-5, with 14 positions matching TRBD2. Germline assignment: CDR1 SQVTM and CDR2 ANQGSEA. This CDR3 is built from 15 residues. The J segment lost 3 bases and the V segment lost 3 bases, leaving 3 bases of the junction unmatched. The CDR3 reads CSVEGTSGGKETQYF. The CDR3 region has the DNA TGCAGCGTTGAGGGGACTAGCGGGGGCAAAGAGACCCAGTACTTC.

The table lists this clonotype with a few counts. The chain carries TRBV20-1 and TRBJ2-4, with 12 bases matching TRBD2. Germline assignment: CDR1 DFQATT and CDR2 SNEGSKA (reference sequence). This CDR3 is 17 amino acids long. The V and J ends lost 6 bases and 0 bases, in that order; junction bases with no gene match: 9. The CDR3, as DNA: TGCAGTGCCCGACTAGCGGGGGATTACCTAGCCAAAAACATTCAGTACTTC. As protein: CSARLAGDYLAKNIQYF.

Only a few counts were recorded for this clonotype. The CDR3 DNA is TGTGCCAGCAGCCAAGTCAGAAAGAATGAGCAGTTCTTC. This gives the protein CASSQVRKNEQFF. The V call is TRBV3-1, the J call TRBJ2-1; D unresolved. This CDR3 contains 13 residues. Germline CDR1 and CDR2: LGHDT and YNNKEL (reference sequence). V shed 1 base and J shed 7 bases, with 8 bases lying between them.

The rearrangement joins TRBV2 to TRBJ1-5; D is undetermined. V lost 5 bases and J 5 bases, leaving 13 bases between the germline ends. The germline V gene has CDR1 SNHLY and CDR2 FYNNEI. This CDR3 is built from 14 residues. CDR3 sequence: CASSLDRFDQPQHF. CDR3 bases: TGTGCCAGCAGTTTGGATCGATTCGATCAGCCCCAGCATTTT.

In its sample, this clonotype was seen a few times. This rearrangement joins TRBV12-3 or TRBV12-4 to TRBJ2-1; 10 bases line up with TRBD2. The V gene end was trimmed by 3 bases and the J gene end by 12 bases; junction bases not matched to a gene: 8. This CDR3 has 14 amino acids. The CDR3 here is CASSLASGSVAQFF. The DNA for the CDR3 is TGTGCCAGCAGTTTGGCTAGCGGGAGTGTAGCGCAGTTCTTC.

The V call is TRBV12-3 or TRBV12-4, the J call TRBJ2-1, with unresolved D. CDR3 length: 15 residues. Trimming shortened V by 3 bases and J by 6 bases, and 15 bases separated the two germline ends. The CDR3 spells CASSFDIGGPNEQFF. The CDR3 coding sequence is TGTGCCAGCAGTTTCGATATTGGCGGCCCCAATGAGCAGTTCTTC.

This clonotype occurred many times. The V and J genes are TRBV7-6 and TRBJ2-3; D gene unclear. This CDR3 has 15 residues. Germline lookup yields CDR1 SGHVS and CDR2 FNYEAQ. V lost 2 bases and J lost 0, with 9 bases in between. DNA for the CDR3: TGTGCCAGCAGCTTAAGAGAGTACAGCACAGATACGCAGTATTTT. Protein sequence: CASSLREYSTDTQYF.

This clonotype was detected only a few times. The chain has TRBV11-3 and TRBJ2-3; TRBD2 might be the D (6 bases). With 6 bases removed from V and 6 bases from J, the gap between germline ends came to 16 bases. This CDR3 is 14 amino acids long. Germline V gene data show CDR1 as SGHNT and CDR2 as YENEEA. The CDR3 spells CASSKLTGEDTQYF. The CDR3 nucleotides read TGTGCCAGCAGTAAGCTAACGGGAGAGGATACGCAGTATTTT.

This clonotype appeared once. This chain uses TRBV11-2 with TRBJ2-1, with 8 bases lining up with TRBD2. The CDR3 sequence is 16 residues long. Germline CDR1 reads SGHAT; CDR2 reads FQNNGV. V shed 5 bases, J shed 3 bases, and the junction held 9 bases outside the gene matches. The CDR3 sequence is CASSRQTSGRYNEQFF. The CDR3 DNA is TGTGCCAGCAGCCGCCAAACTAGCGGACGCTACAATGAGCAGTTCTTC.

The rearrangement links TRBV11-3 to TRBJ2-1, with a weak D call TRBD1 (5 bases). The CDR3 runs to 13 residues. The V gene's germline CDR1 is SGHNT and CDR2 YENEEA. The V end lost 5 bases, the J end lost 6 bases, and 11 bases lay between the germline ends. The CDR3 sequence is CASSRTSSNEQFF. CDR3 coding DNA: TGTGCCAGCAGCCGGACAAGTTCCAATGAGCAGTTCTTC.

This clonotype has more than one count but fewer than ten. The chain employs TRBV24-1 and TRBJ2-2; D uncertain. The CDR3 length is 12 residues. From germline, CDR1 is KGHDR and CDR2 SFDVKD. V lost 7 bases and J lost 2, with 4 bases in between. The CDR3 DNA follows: TGTGCCACCAGACAAAACACCGGGGAGCTGTTTTTT. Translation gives CATRQNTGELFF.

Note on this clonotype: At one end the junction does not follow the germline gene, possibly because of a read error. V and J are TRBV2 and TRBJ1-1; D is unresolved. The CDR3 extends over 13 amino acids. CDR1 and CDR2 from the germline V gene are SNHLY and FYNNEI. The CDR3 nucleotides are TGTGCCAGCAGGGCAGACGGCCCCTCGGAAGTTTTCTTT. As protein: CASRADGPSEVFF.